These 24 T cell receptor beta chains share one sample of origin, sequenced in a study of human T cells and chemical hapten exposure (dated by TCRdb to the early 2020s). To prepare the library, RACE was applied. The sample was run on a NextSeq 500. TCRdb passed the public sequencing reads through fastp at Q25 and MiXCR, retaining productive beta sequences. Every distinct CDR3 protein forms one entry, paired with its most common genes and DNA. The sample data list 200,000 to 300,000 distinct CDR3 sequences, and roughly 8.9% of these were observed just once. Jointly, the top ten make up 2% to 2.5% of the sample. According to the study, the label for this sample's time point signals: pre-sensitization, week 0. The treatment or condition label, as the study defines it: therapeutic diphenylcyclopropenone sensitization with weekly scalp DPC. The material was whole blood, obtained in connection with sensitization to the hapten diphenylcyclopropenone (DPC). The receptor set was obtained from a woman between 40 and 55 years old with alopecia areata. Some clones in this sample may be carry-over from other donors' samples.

CDR3 nucleotide sequence: TGCAGTGCTAGGGGGACAGGGGGGCAGTACTTC. Protein: CSARGTGGQYF. The rearrangement uses TRBV20-1 and TRBJ2-7; 11 bases map to TRBD1. V lost 3 bases and J lost 9; bases outside the gene matches: 1. Germline CDR1 DFQATT, CDR2 SNEGSKA (reference sequence). The CDR3 is 11 residues long.

This CDR3 reads CASSKQGSKNIQYF. The CDR3 DNA follows: TGTGCCAGCAGCAAACAGGGGAGTAAAAACATTCAGTACTTC. The chain is built from TRBV28 and TRBJ2-4; TRBD1 aligns across 7 bases. The germline V gene has CDR1 MDHEN and CDR2 SYDVKM. The CDR3 is made up of 14 amino acids. J gave up 4 bases and V 6 bases, and 6 bases lay outside the gene matches.

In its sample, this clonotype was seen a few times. The CDR3, as DNA: TGCGCCAGCAGCGTGCAGAATAATGAGCAGTTCTTC. Translation gives CASSVQNNEQFF. The chain is built from TRBV5-1 and TRBJ2-1; D gene uncertain. Germline V CDR1 and CDR2: SGHRS, YFSETQ. This CDR3 region has 12 residues. The germline V and J ends were trimmed by 4 bases and 7 bases, with 9 bases remaining between them.

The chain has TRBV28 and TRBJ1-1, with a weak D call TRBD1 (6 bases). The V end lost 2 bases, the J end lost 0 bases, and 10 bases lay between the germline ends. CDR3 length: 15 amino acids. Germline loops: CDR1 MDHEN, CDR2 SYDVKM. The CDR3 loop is CASSLQGSLNTEAFF. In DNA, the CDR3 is TGTGCCAGCAGTTTACAGGGGAGCTTGAACACTGAAGCTTTCTTT.

DNA of the CDR3: TGTGCCAGCAGGCAGACGACAGGGCCCATCGAGCAGTACTTC. Its translation: CASRQTTGPIEQYF. The chain has TRBV12-3 or TRBV12-4 and TRBJ2-7, with 7 bases that match TRBD1. V shed 6 bases, J shed 6 bases, and the junction held 11 bases outside the gene matches. This CDR3 is built from 14 residues.

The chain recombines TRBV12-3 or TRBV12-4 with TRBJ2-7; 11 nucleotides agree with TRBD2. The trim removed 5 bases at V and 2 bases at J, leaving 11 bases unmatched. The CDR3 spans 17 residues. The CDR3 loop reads CASSPSGMGLAAYEQYF. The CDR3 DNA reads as TGTGCCAGCAGTCCCTCCGGCATGGGACTAGCGGCCTACGAGCAGTACTTC.

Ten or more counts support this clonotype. This CDR3 is CSVGQGGDTEAFF. Here the CDR3 DNA reads TGCAGCGTTGGTCAGGGAGGAGACACTGAAGCTTTCTTT. This chain connects TRBV29-1 to TRBJ1-1, with D possibly being TRBD1 (5 bases). The length of the CDR3 is 13 residues. The germline CDR1 and CDR2 sequences are SQVTM and ANQGSEA. The V gene lost 4 bases and the J gene lost 3 bases, with 12 bases spanning the gap. Drawing the rest from reference TRBV29-1 and TRBJ1-1, the complete variable domain is SAVISQKPSRDICQRGTSLTIQCQVDSQVTMMFWYRQQPGQSLTLIATANQGSEATYESGFVIDKFPISRPNLTFSTLTVSNMSPEDSSIYLCSVGQGGDTEAFFGQGTRLTVV.

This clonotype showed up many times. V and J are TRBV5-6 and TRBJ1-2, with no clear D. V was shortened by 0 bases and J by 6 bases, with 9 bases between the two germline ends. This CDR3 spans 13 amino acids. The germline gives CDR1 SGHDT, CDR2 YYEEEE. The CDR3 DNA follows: TGTGCCAGCAGCTTGGTTGGGGTTGATGGCTACACCTTC. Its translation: CASSLVGVDGYTF. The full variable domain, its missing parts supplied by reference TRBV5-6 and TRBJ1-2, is DAGVTQSPTHLIKTRGQQVTLRCSPKSGHDTVSWYQQALGQGPQFIFQYYEEEERQRGNFPDRFSGHQFPNYSSELNVNALLLGDSALYLCASSLVGVDGYTFGSGTRLTVV.

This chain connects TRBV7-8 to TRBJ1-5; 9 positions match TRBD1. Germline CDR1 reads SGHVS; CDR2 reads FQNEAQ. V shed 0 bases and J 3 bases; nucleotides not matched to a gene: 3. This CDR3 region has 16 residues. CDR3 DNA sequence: TGTGCCAGCAGCTTAGCGGGACAGGGAAACAATCAGCCCCAGCATTTT. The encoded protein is CASSLAGQGNNQPQHF.

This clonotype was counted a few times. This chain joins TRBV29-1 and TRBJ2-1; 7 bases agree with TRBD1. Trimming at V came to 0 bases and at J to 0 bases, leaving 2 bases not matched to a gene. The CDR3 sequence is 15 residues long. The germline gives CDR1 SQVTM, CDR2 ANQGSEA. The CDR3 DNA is TGCAGCGTTGAAGATCACAGGGGCTCCTACAATGAGCAGTTCTTC. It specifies CSVEDHRGSYNEQFF.

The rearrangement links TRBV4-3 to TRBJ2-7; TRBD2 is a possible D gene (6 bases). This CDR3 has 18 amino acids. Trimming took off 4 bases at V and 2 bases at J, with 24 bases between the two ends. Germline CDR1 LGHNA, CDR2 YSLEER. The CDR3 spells CASSPWYAGRPIPYEQYF. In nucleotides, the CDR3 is TGCGCCAGCAGCCCTTGGTATGCGGGACGCCCGATCCCCTACGAGCAGTACTTC.

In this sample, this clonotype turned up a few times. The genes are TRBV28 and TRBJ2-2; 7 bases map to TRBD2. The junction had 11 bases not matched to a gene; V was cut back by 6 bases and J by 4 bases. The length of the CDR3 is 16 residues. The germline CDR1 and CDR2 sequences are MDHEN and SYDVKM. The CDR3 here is CASSFQSGAATGELFF. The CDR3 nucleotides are TGTGCCAGCAGCTTTCAAAGCGGGGCAGCCACCGGGGAGCTGTTTTTT.

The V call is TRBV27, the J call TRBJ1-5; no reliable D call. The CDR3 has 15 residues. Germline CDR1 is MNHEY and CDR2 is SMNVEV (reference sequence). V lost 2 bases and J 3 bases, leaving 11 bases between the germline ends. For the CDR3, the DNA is TGTGCCAGCAGTTTAAGGGTCGGTCTCAATCAGCCCCAGCATTTT. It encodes CASSLRVGLNQPQHF.

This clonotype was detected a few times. CDR3 sequence (DNA): TGCAGCGTCATAACCCCTGGCCACGAGCAGTACTTC. Its protein product is CSVITPGHEQYF. The chain is built from TRBV29-1 and TRBJ2-7; no clear D. V was cut by 6 bases and J by 5 bases, with 14 bases left in between. Germline loops: CDR1 SQVTM, CDR2 ANQGSEA. This CDR3 is built from 12 residues.

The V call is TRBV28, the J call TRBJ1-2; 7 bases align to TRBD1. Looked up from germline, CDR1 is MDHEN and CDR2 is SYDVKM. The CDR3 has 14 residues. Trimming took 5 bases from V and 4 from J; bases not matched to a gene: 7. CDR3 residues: CASSGDRRAYGYTF. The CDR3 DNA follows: TGTGCCAGCAGTGGGGACAGAAGGGCCTATGGCTACACCTTC.

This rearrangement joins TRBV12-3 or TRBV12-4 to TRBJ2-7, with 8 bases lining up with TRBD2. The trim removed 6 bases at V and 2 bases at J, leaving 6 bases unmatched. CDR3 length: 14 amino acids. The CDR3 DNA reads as TGTGCCAGCAGCCCTGGCGGGGGGACCTACGAGCAGTACTTC. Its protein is CASSPGGGTYEQYF.

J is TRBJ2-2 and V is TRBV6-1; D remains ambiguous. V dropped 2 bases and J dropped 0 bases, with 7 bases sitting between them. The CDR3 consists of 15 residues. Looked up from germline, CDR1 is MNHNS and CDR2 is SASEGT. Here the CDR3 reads CASSEFLANTGELFF. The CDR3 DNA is TGTGCCAGCAGTGAATTTCTCGCGAACACCGGGGAGCTGTTTTTT.

The CDR3 protein is CSVDITDTQYF. The CDR3 DNA is TGCAGCGTTGACATCACAGATACGCAGTATTTT. The rearrangement links TRBV29-1 to TRBJ2-3; D call uncertain. The CDR3 runs to 11 residues. V was shortened by 3 bases and J by 2 bases, with 3 bases between the two germline ends. Germline V gives CDR1 SQVTM, CDR2 ANQGSEA.

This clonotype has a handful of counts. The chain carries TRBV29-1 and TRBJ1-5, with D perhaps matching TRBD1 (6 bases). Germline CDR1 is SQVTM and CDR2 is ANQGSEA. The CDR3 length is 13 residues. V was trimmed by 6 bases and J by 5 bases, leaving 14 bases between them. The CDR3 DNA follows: TGCAGCGTCGCACCCGACAGGTATCAGCCCCAGCATTTT. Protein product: CSVAPDRYQPQHF.

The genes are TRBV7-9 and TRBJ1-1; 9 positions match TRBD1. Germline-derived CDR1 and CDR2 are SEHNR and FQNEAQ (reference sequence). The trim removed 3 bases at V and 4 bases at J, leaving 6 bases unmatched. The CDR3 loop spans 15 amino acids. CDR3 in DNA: TGTGCCAGCAGCTTTAAGGGGACAGGGACCACTGAAGCTTTCTTT. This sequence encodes CASSFKGTGTTEAFF.

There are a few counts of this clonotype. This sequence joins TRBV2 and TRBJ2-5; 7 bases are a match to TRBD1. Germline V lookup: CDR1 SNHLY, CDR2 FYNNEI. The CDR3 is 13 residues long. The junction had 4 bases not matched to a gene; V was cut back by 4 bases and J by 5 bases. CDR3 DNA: TGTGCCAGCAGTGCTGAACAGGGGGAGACCCAGTACTTC. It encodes CASSAEQGETQYF.

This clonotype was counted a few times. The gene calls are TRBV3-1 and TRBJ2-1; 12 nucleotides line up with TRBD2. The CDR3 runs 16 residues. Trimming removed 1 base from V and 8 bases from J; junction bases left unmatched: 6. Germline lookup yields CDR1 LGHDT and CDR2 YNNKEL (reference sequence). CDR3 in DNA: TGTGCCAGCAGCCAAGTACTAGCGGGAGGTGGTGATGAGCAGTTCTTC. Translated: CASSQVLAGGGDEQFF.

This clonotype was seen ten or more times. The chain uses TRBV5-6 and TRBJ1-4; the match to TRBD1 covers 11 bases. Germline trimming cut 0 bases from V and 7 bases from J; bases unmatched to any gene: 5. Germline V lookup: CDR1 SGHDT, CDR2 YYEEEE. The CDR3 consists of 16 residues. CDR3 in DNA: TGTGCCAGCAGCTTGGGGGCCGGGACAGGGGGTGAAAAACTGTTTTTT. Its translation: CASSLGAGTGGEKLFF.

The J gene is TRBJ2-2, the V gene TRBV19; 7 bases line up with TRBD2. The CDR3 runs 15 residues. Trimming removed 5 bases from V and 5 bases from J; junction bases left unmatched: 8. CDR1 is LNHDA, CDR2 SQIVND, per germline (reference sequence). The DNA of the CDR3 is TGTGCCAGTAGTGTCGGGAGGACGGAGACCGGGGAGCTGTTTTTT. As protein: CASSVGRTETGELFF.